These 14 T cell receptor beta chains were sequenced from one sample in a study of blood T cell repertoires in COVID-19. Produced via immunoSEQ multiplex PCR; TCRdb's table is partial and in-frame only. The data contain hundreds of thousands of clones, about 85% of them singletons. Sequences were obtained from PBMCs or T cells enriched from blood (not recorded which). The receptors shown here come from a middle-aged man who had recovered from COVID-19.

This clone was detected a few times. In DNA form, the CDR3 reads TGTGCCAGCAGCGCTCCAGAGGGCGGGGACAGCTCCTACGAGCAGTACTTC. Translated: CASSAPEGGDSSYEQYF. This sequence joins TRBV11-2 and TRBJ2-7, with D tentatively TRBD1 (7 bases). CDR1 is SGHAT and CDR2 is FQNNGV in the germline V gene. Trimming pared 5 bases from V and 0 bases from J, leaving 20 bases between. CDR3 length equals 17 residues.

The rearrangement links TRBV9 to TRBJ1-3, with a weak D call TRBD1 (5 bases). V shed 2 bases and J shed 2 bases, with 14 bases lying between them. This CDR3 comprises 16 residues. Germline lookup yields CDR1 SGDLS and CDR2 YYNGEE. The CDR3 DNA follows: TGTGCCAGCAGCGTGGGGGGTTCGACTGCTGGAAACACCATATATTTT. Translation gives CASSVGGSTAGNTIYF.

The rearrangement joins TRBV2 to TRBJ1-5, with D uncertain. The CDR3 totals 13 residues. Per germline, CDR1 SNHLY and CDR2 FYNNEI. Trimming stripped 5 bases from V and 9 bases from J, with 14 bases between. The CDR3 sequence: CASSPPGGRPQHF. DNA of the CDR3: TGTGCCAGCAGTCCCCCAGGTGGGAGGCCCCAGCATTTT. Using reference TRBV2 and TRBJ1-5 for the parts outside the CDR3, the full variable domain is EPEVTQTPSHQVTQMGQEVILRCVPISNHLYFYWYRQILGQKVEFLVSFYNNEISEKSEIFDDQFSVERPDGSNFTLKIRSTKLEDSAMYFCASSPPGGRPQHFGDGTRLSIL.

The chain is built from TRBV19 and TRBJ1-2; D possibly corresponds to TRBD1 (6 bases). Germline V gene sequence: CDR1 LNHDA, CDR2 SQIVND (reference sequence). Trimming removed 5 bases from V and 6 bases from J, with 13 bases in between. The CDR3 sequence is 13 residues long. The CDR3 reads CASSLVDRHGYTF. CDR3 sequence (DNA): TGTGCCAGTAGTTTGGTTGACAGGCATGGCTACACCTTC.

V usage is TRBV5-1 and J usage is TRBJ2-5; 10 nucleotides align to TRBD2. J was trimmed by 4 bases and V by 3 bases; bases with no gene match: 21. The CDR3 loop spans 20 amino acids. Germline-derived CDR1 and CDR2 are SGHRS and YFSETQ. The CDR3, as DNA: TGCGCCAGCAGCTCGAGCCAGGCCCCTAGCGGGAGAGGAAGAAGAGAGACCCAGTACTTC. It codes for CASSSSQAPSGRGRRETQYF.

The genes are TRBV5-4 and TRBJ2-3; 11 bases match TRBD1. Germline V lookup: CDR1 SGHNT, CDR2 YYREEE (reference sequence). This CDR3 has 16 residues. With 4 bases clipped from V and 4 bases from J, the junction kept 8 bases outside the gene matches. Here the CDR3 reads CASSKRDRGFADTQYF. The CDR3 DNA is TGTGCCAGCAGCAAGAGGGACAGGGGGTTCGCAGATACGCAGTATTTT.

This chain joins TRBV10-3 and TRBJ1-6; D is possibly TRBD1 (5 bases). The CDR3 spans 15 residues. CDR1 is ENHRY and CDR2 is SYGVKD in the germline V gene. Trimming shortened V by 4 bases and J by 5 bases, and 12 bases separated the two germline ends. CDR3 amino acids: CAISVKGLNNSPLHF. CDR3 nucleotide sequence: TGTGCCATCAGTGTAAAGGGGTTAAATAATTCACCCCTCCACTTT.

The chain joins TRBV10-3 to TRBJ2-7, with D possibly being TRBD2 (6 bases). The length of the CDR3 is 15 residues. Trimming took 2 bases from V and 4 from J, leaving 15 bases between them. CDR1 is ENHRY and CDR2 is SYGVKD in the germline V gene. The CDR3 DNA reads TGTGCCATCAGTGAGCCCTCGGGGGAATGGTACGAGCAGTACTTC. Its protein is CAISEPSGEWYEQYF.

The chain is built from TRBV5-5 and TRBJ1-5; D call uncertain. V was trimmed by 2 bases and J by 4 bases, leaving 10 bases between them. Germline CDR1 SGHKS, CDR2 YYEKEE (reference sequence). This CDR3 is 14 amino acids long. The CDR3 is CASSFGGENQPQHF. The CDR3 DNA reads as TGTGCCAGCAGCTTCGGCGGGGAGAATCAGCCCCAGCATTTT.

The genes are TRBV19 and TRBJ1-2, with 10 nucleotides matching TRBD1. This CDR3 spans 15 amino acids. The V and J ends lost 4 bases and 4 bases, in that order; junction bases with no gene match: 6. From germline, CDR1 is LNHDA and CDR2 SQIVND (reference sequence). Written as DNA, the CDR3 is TGTGCCAGTAGTACGACAGGGGGCTCTTCCTATGGCTACACCTTC. Amino acid sequence: CASSTTGGSSYGYTF.

This clone has just a few counts. The CDR3 region is CASSPWTSGRIGELFF. The CDR3 DNA follows: TGTGCCAGCAGCCCTTGGACTAGCGGGAGGATTGGGGAGCTGTTTTTT. V usage is TRBV9 and J usage is TRBJ2-2, with 14 bases identical to TRBD2. Germline loops: CDR1 SGDLS, CDR2 YYNGEE. V lost 4 bases, J lost 8 bases, and 7 bases stayed unmatched. This CDR3 is built from 16 residues. The full variable domain, rest sourced from reference TRBV9 and TRBJ2-2, is DSGVTQTPKHLITATGQRVTLRCSPRSGDLSVYWYQQSLDQGLQFLIQYYNGEERAKGNILERFSAQQFPDLHSELNLSSLELGDSALYFCASSPWTSGRIGELFFGEGSRLTVL.

This clone was seen only once. The rearrangement uses TRBV10-1 and TRBJ2-3; TRBD2 matches at 14 bases. This CDR3 region has 17 residues. The germline CDR1 and CDR2 sequences are WNHNN and SYGVQD (reference sequence). V lost 5 bases and J lost 8; bases outside the gene matches: 12. The CDR3 is CASSNRLAGGPGGTQYF. Written as DNA, the CDR3 is TGCGCCAGCAGTAACAGACTAGCGGGAGGGCCCGGGGGTACGCAGTATTTT.

This clone was observed a few times. The gene calls are TRBV27 and TRBJ1-5, with 10 bases aligning to TRBD1. Germline V CDR1 and CDR2: MNHEY, SMNVEV (reference sequence). Trimming removed 6 bases from V and 6 bases from J; junction bases left unmatched: 8. CDR3 length equals 15 residues. The CDR3 sequence is CASRPDRGQVQPQHF. In nucleotides, the CDR3 is TGTGCCAGCAGACCTGACAGGGGGCAGGTTCAGCCCCAGCATTTT.

This clone was observed a handful of times. This chain connects TRBV14 to TRBJ2-2, with D maybe TRBD2 (6 bases). V was pared by 2 bases and J by 7 bases, with 14 bases between. Per the germline V gene, CDR1 is SGHDN and CDR2 is FVKESK. The CDR3 is 15 amino acids. In nucleotides, the CDR3 is TGTGCCAGCAGCCAAACGGGAGCCCGGGGCGGGGAGCTGTTTTTT. This encodes CASSQTGARGGELFF.